This T cell receptor (beta chain) was sequenced in a study of technical replicates of blood from a handful of donors. After removal of 1 base from V and 0 bases from J, the junction contained 2 bases not matched to a gene. CDR3 length: 16 residues. CDR1 SGHVS and CDR2 FQNEAQ come from the germline V gene. Produced via immunoSEQ multiplex PCR; TCRdb's table is partial and in-frame only. The sample contains some 93,000 clones, roughly 96% of which appear only once. The sequence was obtained from a human donor in good health. This chain connects TRBV7-8 to TRBJ2-2, with TRBD1 matching 7 bases. Sequenced: T cells isolated from PBMCs. CDR3 sequence: CASSLVGQPNTGELFF. DNA for the CDR3: TGTGCCAGCAGCTTAGTGGGACAGCCGAACACCGGGGAGCTGTTTTTT. The whole variable domain, remainder taken from reference TRBV7-8 and TRBJ2-2, is GAGVSQSPRYKVAKRGQDVALRCDPISGHVSLFWYQQALGQGPEFLTYFQNEAQLDKSGLPSDRFFAERPEGSVSTLKIQRTQQEDSAVYLCASSLVGQPNTGELFFGEGSRLTVL.